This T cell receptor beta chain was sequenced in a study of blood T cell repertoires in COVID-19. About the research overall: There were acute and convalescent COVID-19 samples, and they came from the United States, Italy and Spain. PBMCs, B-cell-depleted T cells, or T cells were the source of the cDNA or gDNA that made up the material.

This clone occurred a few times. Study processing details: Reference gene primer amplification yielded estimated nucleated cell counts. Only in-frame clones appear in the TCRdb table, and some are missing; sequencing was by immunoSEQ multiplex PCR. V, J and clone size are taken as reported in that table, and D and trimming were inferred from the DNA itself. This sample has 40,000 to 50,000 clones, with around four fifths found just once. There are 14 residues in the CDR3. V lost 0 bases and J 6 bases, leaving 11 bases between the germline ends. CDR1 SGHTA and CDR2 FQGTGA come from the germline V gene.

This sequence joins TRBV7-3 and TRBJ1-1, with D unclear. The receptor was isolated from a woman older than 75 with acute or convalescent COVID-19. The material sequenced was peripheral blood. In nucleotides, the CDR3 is TGTGCCAGCAGCTTAACACACAGTTCCCCTGAAGCTTTCTTT. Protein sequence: CASSLTHSSPEAFF.